This is a list of T cell receptor beta chains from one sample in a study of blood T cell repertoires in COVID-19. TCRdb's table, derived via immunoSEQ multiplex PCR, lists solely in-frame clones and lacks some. Of a few hundred thousand clones detected, 75% to 85% appear once; the ten largest clones hold 8.2%. Sequencing was carried out using peripheral blood. Receptors originate from a woman older than 75 with COVID-19, enrolled during active disease. Each CDR3 is given with its conserved first and last residue. A D gene is named only where the DNA matches it firmly. Some rows have no size entry. The others give once, few or many, or a class for an expanded clone.

size,D,J,V,CDR3,DNA
.,.,TRBJ2-7,TRBV5-1,CASSLQAQPGYEQYF,TGCGCCAGCAGCTTGCAAGCACAACCGGGCTACGAGCAGTACTTC
once,.,TRBJ2-5,TRBV24-1,CATSDSLGGGETQYF,TGTGCCACCAGTGACTCGCTCGGGGGAGGAGAGACCCAGTACTTC
.,.,TRBJ1-1,TRBV4-2,CASSDEVGAFF,TGTGCCAGCAGTGACGAGGTTGGAGCTTTCTTT
.,TRBD1,TRBJ1-1,TRBV7-3,CASSPTGGLGEAFF,TGTGCCAGCAGTCCTACAGGGGGCTTGGGTGAAGCTTTCTTT
.,TRBD1,TRBJ1-1,TRBV28,CASSFGTGVGTEAFF,TGTGCCAGCAGTTTCGGGACAGGGGTCGGGACTGAAGCTTTCTTT
.,TRBD1,TRBJ1-5,TRBV6-6,CASTFGTGLNQPQHF,TGTGCCAGCACCTTCGGGACAGGGTTAAATCAGCCCCAGCATTTT
few,.,TRBJ1-1,TRBV18,CASSRTWSRDTEAFF,TGTGCCAGCTCACGAACATGGTCTCGGGACACTGAAGCTTTCTTT
.,TRBD2,TRBJ2-3,TRBV6-2/TRBV6-3,CASSYPNLAGDLASTDTQYF,TGTGCCAGCAGTTACCCCAATCTAGCGGGAGACTTAGCTAGCACAGATACGCAGTATTTT
.,.,TRBJ2-1,TRBV9,CASSGSGSSYNEQFF,TGTGCCAGCAGCGGTAGCGGTAGCTCCTACAATGAGCAGTTCTTC
once,TRBD1,TRBJ2-7,TRBV6-6,CASSYRDSYEQYF,TGTGCCAGCAGTTACCGGGACAGCTACGAGCAGTACTTC
once,TRBD1,TRBJ2-7,TRBV2,CASRVEGGGEQYF,TGTGCCAGCAGAGTTGAAGGGGGCGGCGAGCAGTACTTC
.,TRBD2,TRBJ2-7,TRBV5-3,CARSLRRREGDHLLEQYF,TGTGCCAGAAGCTTGAGGAGGCGGGAGGGAGATCACCTCCTCGAGCAGTACTTC
few,.,TRBJ2-7,TRBV6-5,CASSPTQLFYEQYF,TGTGCCAGCAGCCCAACGCAGTTGTTCTACGAGCAGTACTTC
.,TRBD1,TRBJ1-3,TRBV28,CASSQTYRGHQSSGNTIYF,TGTGCCAGCAGTCAGACGTACAGGGGTCATCAAAGCTCTGGAAACACCATATATTTT